These 30 T cell receptor beta chains came from one sample sequenced in a study of blood T cell repertoires in COVID-19. Sequencing was performed with immunoSEQ multiplex PCR; in TCRdb, only in-frame clones are kept and a portion is missing. The sample gives about 370,000 clones, roughly 90% of which show up once; 3% is in the top ten. The sample comprised peripheral blood. The receptors shown here come from a woman aged 25-40 years with COVID-19, enrolled during active disease.

J is TRBJ2-1 and V is TRBV6-2 or TRBV6-3; the D gene is possibly TRBD1 (5 bases). Looked up from germline, CDR1 is MNHEY and CDR2 is SVGEGT. The CDR3 loop spans 15 amino acids. Trimming took 2 bases from V and 1 from J, leaving 9 bases between them. The CDR3 reads CASSYPRTSYNEQFF. The CDR3 region has the DNA TGTGCCAGCAGTTACCCGCGGACATCCTACAATGAGCAGTTCTTC.

This chain connects TRBV2 to TRBJ2-1, with TRBD2 matching 8 bases. V was pared by 7 bases and J by 2 bases, with 4 bases of the junction left unmatched. Germline V gene data show CDR1 as SNHLY and CDR2 as FYNNEI. This CDR3 spans 14 amino acids. CDR3 DNA sequence: TGTGCCAGCACAAGCGGGAGAACCTACAATGAGCAGTTCTTC. Translated, it gives CASTSGRTYNEQFF.

The chain carries TRBV7-2 and TRBJ1-4, with 7 nucleotides matching TRBD1. Trimming removed 5 bases from V and 5 bases from J; junction bases left unmatched: 2. This CDR3 contains 13 residues. Germline CDR1 reads SGHTA; CDR2 reads FQGNSA. CDR3 bases: TGTGCCAGCAGCCAACAGGGGAATGAAAAACTGTTTTTT. Amino acid sequence: CASSQQGNEKLFF.

The chain recombines TRBV27 with TRBJ2-7; TRBD2 matches 13 bases. Unmatched junction bases numbered 9, after V lost 4 bases and J lost 0 bases. The CDR3 runs to 18 residues. Germline V gives CDR1 MNHEY, CDR2 SMNVEV (reference sequence). CDR3: CASSSRTSGGRSSYEQYF. CDR3 DNA sequence: TGTGCCAGCAGTTCCCGGACTAGCGGGGGCCGCAGCTCCTACGAGCAGTACTTC.

V gene TRBV7-9 combines with J gene TRBJ2-7, with TRBD2 as a possible D gene (6 bases). Trimming stripped 6 bases from V and 9 bases from J, with 18 bases between. The germline CDR1 and CDR2 sequences are SEHNR and FQNEAQ (reference sequence). This CDR3 comprises 13 residues. CDR3 sequence reads: CASSSTPGESQYV. DNA for the CDR3: TGTGCCAGCAGTTCGACTCCGGGGGAGTCGCAGTACGTC.

This chain connects TRBV19 to TRBJ2-7; 12 bases are shared with TRBD1. V shed 10 bases, J shed 5 bases, and the junction held 15 bases outside the gene matches. Germline assignment: CDR1 LNHDA and CDR2 SQIVND (reference sequence). This CDR3 is 16 amino acids long. The CDR3 region is CATRSKGQGAGDEQYF. CDR3 DNA: TGTGCCACCAGATCAAAGGGACAGGGGGCAGGCGACGAGCAGTACTTC.

The rearrangement uses TRBV30 and TRBJ1-5; the D gene is possibly TRBD1 (5 bases). Germline V lookup: CDR1 GTSNPN, CDR2 SVGIG (reference sequence). This CDR3 has 17 residues. The germline V and J ends were trimmed by 0 bases and 4 bases, with 19 bases remaining between them. The CDR3 spells CAWSVSPDSLLNQPQHF. The CDR3 nucleotides are TGTGCCTGGAGTGTATCCCCAGACAGCTTGCTTAATCAGCCCCAGCATTTT. The whole variable domain, filled in from reference TRBV30 and TRBJ1-5, reads SQTIHQWPATLVQPVGSPLSLECTVEGTSNPNLYWYRQAAGRGLQLLFYSVGIGQISSEVPQNLSASRPQDRQFILSSKKLLLSDSGFYLCAWSVSPDSLLNQPQHFGDGTRLSIL.

The chain links TRBV19 to TRBJ2-1; the D is unclear. CDR1 is LNHDA, CDR2 SQIVND, per germline (reference sequence). This CDR3 is built from 20 residues. Trimming pared 4 bases from V and 1 base from J, leaving 26 bases between. CDR3 amino acids: CASSKTVRGGEPLSYNEQFF. CDR3 DNA: TGTGCCAGTAGTAAAACGGTCCGTGGCGGTGAGCCCCTTTCCTACAATGAGCAGTTCTTC.

This CDR3 is CASSPRGQDTDTQYF. CDR3 nucleotide sequence: TGCGCCAGCAGCCCCAGGGGGCAAGACACAGATACGCAGTATTTT. The genes are TRBV5-1 and TRBJ2-3, with 8 nucleotides matching TRBD1. Germline V gene lookup returns CDR1 SGHRS and CDR2 YFSETQ. This CDR3 is 15 amino acids long. The trim removed 4 bases at V and 2 bases at J, leaving 6 bases unmatched. The full variable domain, with the rest looked up from reference TRBV5-1 and TRBJ2-3, is KAGVTQTPRYLIKTRGQQVTLSCSPISGHRSVSWYQQTPGQGLQFLFEYFSETQRNKGNFPGRFSGRQFSNSRSEMNVSTLELGDSALYLCASSPRGQDTDTQYFGPGTRLTVL.

For the CDR3, the DNA is TGTGCCAGCAGCTTAGATCGGGACAGGGGCGGATATGGCTACACCTTC. Amino acids: CASSLDRDRGGYGYTF. The gene calls are TRBV11-2 and TRBJ1-2; TRBD1 matches at 10 bases. V dropped 0 bases and J dropped 5; count of bases not matched to a gene: 6. Germline V gene lookup returns CDR1 SGHAT and CDR2 FQNNGV. This CDR3 contains 16 residues. Combining the CDR3 with reference TRBV11-2 and TRBJ1-2 gives the whole variable domain EAGVAQSPRYKIIEKRQSVAFWCNPISGHATLYWYQQILGQGPKLLIQFQNNGVVDDSQLPKDRFSAERLKGVDSTLKIQPAKLEDSAVYLCASSLDRDRGGYGYTFGSGTRLTVV.

The chain is built from TRBV14 and TRBJ2-7; no reliable D call. CDR3 size: 13 residues. Trimming took 1 base from V and 3 from J, leaving 7 bases between them. CDR1 and CDR2 from the germline V gene are SGHDN and FVKESK. The CDR3 nucleotides are TGTGCCAGCAGCCAAGTTCTCTTCTACGAGCAGTACTTC. Protein product: CASSQVLFYEQYF.

J is TRBJ2-1 and V is TRBV29-1; D perhaps matches TRBD1 (5 bases). The germline V gene encodes CDR1 SQVTM and CDR2 ANQGSEA. The CDR3 loop spans 14 amino acids. Deletions cut 1 base from V and 4 bases from J, with 11 bases between. CDR3 nucleotides: TGCAGCGTTGAAGGCCAGGGCGTTTACAATGAGCAGTTCTTC. This sequence encodes CSVEGQGVYNEQFF.

The gene calls are TRBV10-2 and TRBJ2-7, with 10 positions matching TRBD1. Germline CDR1 WSHSY, CDR2 SAAADI. The CDR3 sequence is 17 residues long. Germline trimming cut 6 bases from V and 3 bases from J; bases unmatched to any gene: 14. The DNA of the CDR3 is TGCGCCAGCAGCGTTACTAACCCGGGACAGGGGATCTACGAGCAGTACGTC. Its protein is CASSVTNPGQGIYEQYV.

V usage is TRBV5-1 and J usage is TRBJ1-6; 10 nucleotides align to TRBD1. This CDR3 spans 18 amino acids. The V gene's germline CDR1 is SGHRS and CDR2 YFSETQ. The V segment lost 0 bases and the J segment 5 bases; nucleotides outside the gene matches: 8. The CDR3 nucleotides are TGCGCCAGCAGCTTGGCGGACAGGGGGTACTTCGATAATTCACCCCTCCACTTT. The encoded protein is CASSLADRGYFDNSPLHF.

CDR3 region: CASASRLAGGDTQYF. The CDR3 region has the DNA TGTGCCAGCGCGAGTCGACTAGCGGGAGGAGATACGCAGTATTTT. The V call is TRBV7-2, the J call TRBJ2-3, with 13 bases fitting TRBD2. The germline V gene encodes CDR1 SGHTA and CDR2 FQGNSA. J gave up 5 bases and V 8 bases, and 7 bases lay outside the gene matches. This CDR3 region has 15 residues.

This clone is a singleton in its sample. The chain carries TRBV7-2 and TRBJ2-7, with 7 bases fitting TRBD2. The CDR3 contains 13 residues. Germline loops: CDR1 SGHTA, CDR2 FQGNSA. With 7 bases clipped from V and 4 bases from J, the junction kept 7 bases outside the gene matches. In nucleotides, the CDR3 is TGTGCCAGCACCAACTCGGGGGGTTACGAGCAGTACTTC. It encodes CASTNSGGYEQYF. The variable domain in full, completed from reference TRBV7-2 and TRBJ2-7, reads GAGVSQSPSNKVTEKGKDVELRCDPISGHTALYWYRQSLGQGLEFLIYFQGNSAPDKSGLPSDRFSAERTGGSVSTLTIQRTQQEDSAVYLCASTNSGGYEQYFGPGTRLTVT.

The V gene is TRBV10-3, the J gene TRBJ2-7, with TRBD2 matching 9 bases. Germline V gene data show CDR1 as ENHRY and CDR2 as SYGVKD. The CDR3 is 12 residues long. The J segment lost 7 bases and the V segment lost 6 bases, leaving 4 bases of the junction unmatched. DNA of the CDR3: TGTGCCATCAGGGGGAGCGGGGGGGAGCAGTACTTC. Translation gives CAIRGSGGEQYF.

The rearrangement links TRBV5-1 to TRBJ1-2, with D perhaps TRBD1 (5 bases). Germline CDR1 is SGHRS and CDR2 is YFSETQ. The ends were cut back, 2 bases at V and 7 bases at J, with 9 bases in the middle. The CDR3 loop spans 12 amino acids. CDR3 loop: CASSLQQGGYTF. CDR3 bases: TGCGCCAGCAGCTTACAGCAGGGTGGCTACACCTTC. Supplemented by reference TRBV5-1 and TRBJ1-2, the full variable domain reads KAGVTQTPRYLIKTRGQQVTLSCSPISGHRSVSWYQQTPGQGLQFLFEYFSETQRNKGNFPGRFSGRQFSNSRSEMNVSTLELGDSALYLCASSLQQGGYTFGSGTRLTVV.

The chain is built from TRBV5-1 and TRBJ2-7, with a tentative D call TRBD2 (6 bases). The germline V gene has CDR1 SGHRS and CDR2 YFSETQ. V was shortened by 2 bases and J by 9 bases, with 24 bases between the two germline ends. The CDR3 sequence is 16 residues long. The CDR3 DNA is TGCGCCAGCAGCTTTGGGCCCGGGACTGAAGTTTCAGGGCAGTACTTC. It encodes CASSFGPGTEVSGQYF.

The chain is built from TRBV3-1 (or the pseudogene TRBV3-2) and TRBJ2-1; D uncertain. The germline gives CDR1 LGHDT, CDR2 YNNKEL (reference sequence). V gave up 4 bases and J gave up 4 bases, with 11 bases separating them. The CDR3 runs 14 residues. The CDR3 spells CASSRRGVYNEQFF. The CDR3 coding sequence is TGTGCCAGCAGCCGCCGTGGAGTATACAATGAGCAGTTCTTC.

The rearrangement links TRBV11-2 to TRBJ2-7; 8 bases fit TRBD2. V was clipped by 1 base and J by 4 bases; unmatched bases: 3. The CDR3 loop spans 14 amino acids. Germline V CDR1 and CDR2: SGHAT, FQNNGV. The CDR3 nucleotides read TGTGCCAGCAGCTTAGGACGGGGGGGGTACGAGCAGTACGTC. Protein product: CASSLGRGGYEQYV.

The chain uses TRBV27 and TRBJ1-4; TRBD1 matches 8 bases. This CDR3 has 15 amino acids. In germline, CDR1 is MNHEY, CDR2 SMNVEV (reference sequence). Trimming removed 5 bases from V and 7 bases from J; junction bases left unmatched: 9. DNA for the CDR3: TGTGCCAGCAGTCAATGGACAGGGCAGCGTGAAAAACTGTTTTTT. Its translation is CASSQWTGQREKLFF.

The chain has TRBV7-8 and TRBJ2-1; D is unclear. The CDR3 loop spans 14 amino acids. The V end was cut by 5 bases, the J end by 2 bases, with 10 bases between. Germline V gene sequence: CDR1 SGHVS, CDR2 FQNEAQ. The CDR3 here is CASSPRNTYNEQFF. The CDR3 region has the DNA TGTGCCAGCAGCCCCAGAAACACCTACAATGAGCAGTTCTTC. Combining the CDR3 with reference TRBV7-8 and TRBJ2-1 gives the whole variable domain GAGVSQSPRYKVAKRGQDVALRCDPISGHVSLFWYQQALGQGPEFLTYFQNEAQLDKSGLPSDRFFAERPEGSVSTLKIQRTQQEDSAVYLCASSPRNTYNEQFFGPGTRLTVL.

Only one count was recorded for this clone. V gene TRBV19 combines with J gene TRBJ1-2, with D uncertain. The germline CDR1 and CDR2 sequences are LNHDA and SQIVND (reference sequence). There are 12 residues in the CDR3. V gave up 6 bases and J gave up 5 bases, with 10 bases separating them. As DNA, the CDR3 is TGTGCCAGTAGAACTAGGGCTTATGGCTACACCTTC. Protein sequence: CASRTRAYGYTF.

The chain employs TRBV19 and TRBJ2-2; weak D call: TRBD1 (6 bases). The germline V gene has CDR1 LNHDA and CDR2 SQIVND (reference sequence). V was cut by 5 bases and J by 7 bases, with 14 bases left in between. The CDR3 loop spans 14 amino acids. CDR3 protein: CASSPRGSDGELFF. The CDR3 DNA reads TGTGCCAGTAGTCCCAGGGGTTCAGACGGGGAGCTGTTTTTT.

The J gene is TRBJ2-2, the V gene TRBV9; 9 bases map to TRBD1. J gave up 0 bases and V 2 bases, and 5 bases lay outside the gene matches. Germline assignment: CDR1 SGDLS and CDR2 YYNGEE. The CDR3 loop spans 17 amino acids. CDR3 loop: CASSVHRDRANTGELFF. For the CDR3, the DNA is TGTGCCAGCAGCGTTCATCGGGACAGGGCGAACACCGGGGAGCTGTTTTTT.

This clone was found once. The chain uses TRBV6-5 and TRBJ1-5; D perhaps matches TRBD1 (6 bases). CDR3 size: 13 residues. V was shortened by 6 bases and J by 4 bases, with 10 bases between the two germline ends. Germline V gene data show CDR1 as MNHEY and CDR2 as SVGAGI. For the CDR3, the DNA is TGTGCCAGCAGGGTCGGACAGAATCAGCCCCAGCATTTT. Encoded protein: CASRVGQNQPQHF.

This clone was found once. This chain uses TRBV5-4 with TRBJ2-2, with D tentatively TRBD1 (5 bases). Germline CDR1 SGHNT, CDR2 YYREEE (reference sequence). The CDR3 sequence is 15 residues long. The ends were cut back, 0 bases at V and 5 bases at J, with 11 bases in the middle. The DNA of the CDR3 is TGTGCCAGCAGCTTGGCAGGGATTGATACCGGGGAGCTGTTTTTT. Translated, it gives CASSLAGIDTGELFF.

The chain employs TRBV28 and TRBJ1-1; D is perhaps TRBD1 (5 bases). From germline, CDR1 is MDHEN and CDR2 SYDVKM. CDR3 length: 16 residues. The V gene lost 5 bases and the J gene lost 0 bases, with 16 bases spanning the gap. The CDR3, as DNA: TGTGCCAGCAGTCAAAGGGGCCCTCGCATGAACACTGAAGCTTTCTTT. Translation: CASSQRGPRMNTEAFF.

This clone was observed a handful of times. CDR3 amino acids: CASSIGGDNQPQHF. The CDR3 region has the DNA TGTGCCAGTAGTATAGGGGGCGACAATCAGCCCCAGCATTTT. The chain recombines TRBV19 with TRBJ1-5; possibly TRBD1 for D (5 bases). CDR1 and CDR2 from the germline V gene are LNHDA and SQIVND (reference sequence). There are 14 residues in the CDR3. The V and J ends lost 1 base and 3 bases respectively, with 7 bases between them.